Each of the 25 T cell receptor beta chains below was sequenced from the same sample in a study of shared clonotypes between healthy human individuals. Profiled with immunoSEQ multiplex PCR; TCRdb holds only in-frame clones, not every one. The data hold 2,500,000 or so clones, with 80% to 95% observed a single time. The material sequenced was naive CD4+ T cells from PBMCs. The subset is: CD45RA+ positively selected. These TCRs come from a man aged 18 to 35 in good health. Some clones in this sample may be carry-over from other donors' samples.

Note on this clone: This CDR3 is also generated by other DNA sequences in the sample. The chain has TRBV7-3 and TRBJ1-1, with D unresolved. The ends were cut back, 2 bases at V and 2 bases at J, with 6 bases in the middle. Germline CDR1 SGHTA, CDR2 FQGTGA. This CDR3 is built from 13 residues. As DNA, the CDR3 is TGTGCCAGCAGCTTAGCCCCCAACACTGAAGCTTTCTTT. Translating it yields CASSLAPNTEAFF.

The chain recombines TRBV2 with TRBJ1-1, with D unresolved. The germline V and J ends were trimmed by 7 bases and 4 bases, with 13 bases remaining between them. The CDR3 length is 13 residues. The germline V gene has CDR1 SNHLY and CDR2 FYNNEI. CDR3 nucleotides: TGTGCCAGCATAAGAGAGATGGGCACTGAAGCTTTCTTT. The encoded protein is CASIREMGTEAFF.

The rearrangement links TRBV7-9 to TRBJ2-1; 11 bases are shared with TRBD2. The junction had 8 bases not matched to a gene; V was cut back by 5 bases and J by 2 bases. This CDR3 has 17 residues. The germline gives CDR1 SEHNR, CDR2 FQNEAQ (reference sequence). CDR3 sequence (DNA): TGTGCCAGCAGCACAGGACTAGCGGGTTGGACCTACAATGAGCAGTTCTTC. This codes for CASSTGLAGWTYNEQFF.

The chain recombines TRBV5-1 with TRBJ2-1; the match to TRBD2 covers 8 bases. V was clipped by 4 bases and J by 0 bases; unmatched bases: 6. Per germline, CDR1 SGHRS and CDR2 YFSETQ. The CDR3 loop spans 16 amino acids. The CDR3 region is CASSPESGSSYNEQFF. Here the CDR3 DNA reads TGCGCCAGCAGCCCGGAAAGCGGGAGCTCCTACAATGAGCAGTTCTTC.

The rearrangement joins TRBV6-6 to TRBJ2-7, with D possibly being TRBD1 (6 bases). Germline V gene lookup returns CDR1 MNHNY and CDR2 SVGAGI (reference sequence). The V gene lost 6 bases and the J gene lost 6 bases, with 12 bases spanning the gap. The CDR3 length is 12 residues. CDR3 sequence (DNA): TGTGCCAGCAGACAAGGACAGTCCGAGCAGTACTTC. This translates into CASRQGQSEQYF.

The chain couples TRBV7-3 to TRBJ1-6; D ambiguous. Looked up from germline, CDR1 is SGHTA and CDR2 is FQGTGA. The CDR3 contains 13 residues. Trimming stripped 0 bases from V and 7 bases from J, with 4 bases between. This chain's CDR3 is CASSLTWNSPLHF. Written as DNA, the CDR3 is TGTGCCAGCAGCTTAACTTGGAATTCACCCCTCCACTTT. The entire variable domain, with the rest obtained from reference TRBV7-3 and TRBJ1-6, is as follows: GAGVSQTPSNKVTEKGKYVELRCDPISGHTALYWYRQSLGQGPEFLIYFQGTGAADDSGLPNDRFFAVRPEGSVSTLKIQRTERGDSAVYLCASSLTWNSPLHFGNGTRLTVT.

Points on this clone: Other DNA sequences from this sample encode an identical CDR3 as well. The CDR3 reads CASRLTDTQYF. In nucleotides, the CDR3 is TGTGCCAGCAGGCTAACAGATACGCAGTATTTT. This rearrangement joins TRBV6-5 to TRBJ2-3; no clear D. The CDR3 has 11 residues. Trimming stripped 6 bases from V and 3 bases from J, with 4 bases between. Germline CDR1 and CDR2: MNHEY and SVGAGI.

V gene TRBV5-1 combines with J gene TRBJ2-5; D is unclear. V dropped 0 bases and J dropped 4 bases, with 10 bases sitting between them. Germline V lookup: CDR1 SGHRS, CDR2 YFSETQ. The CDR3 runs to 14 residues. The DNA of the CDR3 is TGCGCCAGCAGCTTGGAAGGGCTTAGAGAGACCCAGTACTTC. Protein product: CASSLEGLRETQYF.

On this clone: The sample contains more than one DNA sequence encoding this CDR3. The chain couples TRBV5-4 to TRBJ1-2; 7 bases line up with TRBD1. CDR1 and CDR2 (germline): SGHNT, YYREEE (reference sequence). The J segment lost 2 bases and the V segment lost 3 bases, leaving 1 base of the junction unmatched. The CDR3 extends over 13 amino acids. The CDR3 nucleotides read TGTGCCAGCAGCTGGGACAGAAACTATGGCTACACCTTC. This codes for CASSWDRNYGYTF.

CDR3 region: CASSPEGGLLGYGYTF. Here the CDR3 DNA reads TGCGCCAGCAGCCCCGAGGGGGGTCTCCTAGGCTATGGCTACACCTTC. The chain is built from TRBV5-1 and TRBJ1-2, with D possibly TRBD1 on 6 matching bases. The CDR3 spans 16 residues. Germline CDR1 reads SGHRS; CDR2 reads YFSETQ. V shed 4 bases and J shed 4 bases, with 20 bases lying between them. The full variable domain, with the rest looked up from reference TRBV5-1 and TRBJ1-2, is KAGVTQTPRYLIKTRGQQVTLSCSPISGHRSVSWYQQTPGQGLQFLFEYFSETQRNKGNFPGRFSGRQFSNSRSEMNVSTLELGDSALYLCASSPEGGLLGYGYTFGSGTRLTVV.

This chain connects TRBV10-2 to TRBJ2-1, with 7 nucleotides matching TRBD1. The CDR3 length is 16 residues. Per germline, CDR1 WSHSY and CDR2 SAAADI. With 1 base clipped from V and 5 bases from J, the junction kept 8 bases outside the gene matches. CDR3 protein: CASSEFGTVSDNEQFF. The CDR3 coding sequence is TGCGCCAGCAGTGAGTTCGGGACAGTTTCCGACAATGAGCAGTTCTTC.

The rearrangement links TRBV4-1 to TRBJ2-4, with unresolved D. Germline assignment: CDR1 MGHRA and CDR2 YSYEKL. The CDR3 covers 13 residues. V gave up 0 bases and J gave up 8 bases, with 8 bases separating them. The CDR3, as DNA: TGCGCCAGCAGCCAAGAACAGCGATACATTCAGTACTTC. Its protein product is CASSQEQRYIQYF.

The genes are TRBV6-5 and TRBJ1-1; 7 positions agree with TRBD1. The junction had 7 bases not matched to a gene; V was cut back by 2 bases and J by 10 bases. The CDR3 has 13 residues. Germline values: CDR1 MNHEY, CDR2 SVGAGI. DNA of the CDR3: TGTGCCAGCAGTTACCGGACAGGAGAAGGAGCTTTCTTT. This gives the protein CASSYRTGEGAFF.

The CDR3 region is CASSLIGAPNTEAFF. The CDR3 DNA reads as TGCGCCAGCAGCTTGATTGGGGCCCCGAACACTGAAGCTTTCTTT. The genes are TRBV5-1 and TRBJ1-1; D might be TRBD1 (5 bases). The CDR3 has 15 amino acids. Germline V gene sequence: CDR1 SGHRS, CDR2 YFSETQ. The ends were cut back, 1 base at V and 1 base at J, with 11 bases in the middle.

This clone was seen once. The rearrangement joins TRBV28 to TRBJ1-3, with 7 bases lining up with TRBD1. The V gene's germline CDR1 is MDHEN and CDR2 SYDVKM. V gave up 6 bases and J gave up 4 bases; unmatched junction bases: 6. The CDR3 contains 14 residues. Here the CDR3 reads CASRPTGIGNTIYF. The CDR3 nucleotides read TGTGCCAGCAGACCGACAGGGATCGGAAACACCATATATTTT.

The chain uses TRBV2 and TRBJ2-7; a weak D match, TRBD1 (5 bases). V lost 3 bases and J lost 0, with 18 bases in between. CDR1 and CDR2 from the germline V gene are SNHLY and FYNNEI. CDR3 size: 17 residues. CDR3 coding DNA: TGTGCCAGCAGTGATTCGTCTTGGCAGGGCAGCTCCTACGAGCAGTACTTC. Amino acids: CASSDSSWQGSSYEQYF.

This chain uses TRBV7-6 with TRBJ2-5; possible D gene TRBD2, 6 bases. The CDR3 consists of 17 residues. Germline CDR1 and CDR2: SGHVS and FNYEAQ. Trimming removed 5 bases at V and 2 bases at J, with 21 bases between. As DNA, the CDR3 is TGTGCCAGCAGCCTAGGAGATTCAGCCGGGAGTCAAGAGACCCAGTACTTC. The encoded protein is CASSLGDSAGSQETQYF. Complete variable domain (other parts from reference TRBV7-6 and TRBJ2-5): GAGVSQSPRYKVTKRGQDVALRCDPISGHVSLYWYRQALGQGPEFLTYFNYEAQQDKSGLPNDRFSAERPEGSISTLTIQRTEQRDSAMYRCASSLGDSAGSQETQYFGPGTRLLVL.

The J gene is TRBJ2-7, the V gene TRBV6-5; D may correspond to TRBD1 or TRBD2 (5 bases each). V was clipped by 7 bases and J by 3 bases, with 16 bases between them. Germline CDR1 and CDR2: MNHEY and SVGAGI. The length of the CDR3 is 14 residues. CDR3 DNA sequence: TGTGCCAGCACTAAACTGAGGGACGGCTACGAGCAGTACTTC. Its translation: CASTKLRDGYEQYF.

The gene calls are TRBV28 and TRBJ2-1; D perhaps matches TRBD1 (5 bases). Per germline, CDR1 MDHEN and CDR2 SYDVKM. Trimming stripped 6 bases from V and 2 bases from J, with 8 bases between. There are 13 residues in the CDR3. The CDR3: CASRLDTYNEQFF. CDR3 in DNA: TGTGCCAGCAGACTGGACACCTACAATGAGCAGTTCTTC. The full variable domain, in which reference TRBV28 and TRBJ2-1 provide the parts outside the CDR3, is DVKVTQSSRYLVKRTGEKVFLECVQDMDHENMFWYRQDPGLGLRLIYFSYDVKMKEKGDIPEGYSVSREKKERFSLILESASTNQTSMYLCASRLDTYNEQFFGPGTRLTVL.

This clone was seen just once. The chain links TRBV10-3 to TRBJ2-5; TRBD2 aligns across 14 bases. After removal of 2 bases from V and 5 bases from J, the junction contained 1 base not matched to a gene. This CDR3 spans 15 amino acids. The germline gives CDR1 ENHRY, CDR2 SYGVKD. The CDR3 bases are TGTGCCATCAGTGAGAGGACTAGCGGGAGGGAGACCCAGTACTTC. This translates into CAISERTSGRETQYF.

About this clone: Other DNA sequences from this sample encode an identical CDR3 as well. The genes are TRBV18 and TRBJ2-2; 8 nucleotides align to TRBD2. The germline CDR1 and CDR2 sequences are KGHSH and LQKENI. The CDR3 contains 16 residues. V gave up 6 bases and J gave up 2 bases; unmatched junction bases: 8. Here the CDR3 DNA reads TGTGCCAGCTCTCCTGGACTAGCAGTCAACACCGGGGAGCTGTTTTTT. Its protein is CASSPGLAVNTGELFF.

In regard to this clone: Other DNA sequences of this sample code for an identical CDR3. The V gene is TRBV7-9, the J gene TRBJ2-7; no firm D call. CDR1 and CDR2 from the germline V gene are SEHNR and FQNEAQ (reference sequence). V shed 1 base and J shed 1 base, with 11 bases lying between them. The CDR3 consists of 15 residues. The CDR3 spells CASSLGGSPSYEQYF. For the CDR3, the DNA is TGTGCCAGCAGCTTAGGCGGATCCCCTTCCTACGAGCAGTACTTC.

Of note for this clone: Other DNA sequences in the same sample also yield this CDR3. For the CDR3, the DNA is TGTGCCAGCAGCTTCGGTAGGGAAGAGACCCAGTACTTC. Residues: CASSFGREETQYF. V is TRBV7-2 and J is TRBJ2-5, with unresolved D. The CDR3 length is 13 residues. The germline V and J ends were trimmed by 3 bases and 3 bases, with 8 bases remaining between them. The germline CDR1 and CDR2 sequences are SGHTA and FQGNSA.

This rearrangement joins TRBV9 to TRBJ2-3; 12 nucleotides line up with TRBD2. V shed 3 bases, J shed 3 bases, and the junction held 17 bases outside the gene matches. From germline, CDR1 is SGDLS and CDR2 YYNGEE. This CDR3 has 20 amino acids. The CDR3 DNA follows: TGTGCCAGCAGCGACGTCCCCCCAACACTAGCGGGAGGTGGTACAGATACGCAGTATTTT. Amino acids: CASSDVPPTLAGGGTDTQYF.

The V call is TRBV6-4, the J call TRBJ1-2; 7 bases agree with TRBD1. V gave up 1 base and J gave up 4 bases; unmatched junction bases: 0. The CDR3 extends over 13 amino acids. Germline V gene lookup returns CDR1 MRHNA and CDR2 SNTAGT. The CDR3 bases are TGTGCCAGCAGTGACTGGGACAGCTATGGCTACACCTTC. Its protein is CASSDWDSYGYTF.